The next 17 T cell receptor beta chains were all read from a single sample in a study of cytomegalovirus exposure and HLA in healthy donors. The PCR made use of 60 Vbeta and 13 Jbeta primers. Method: immunoSEQ multiplex PCR; TCRdb's copy keeps in-frame clones and lacks some. The table lists about 140,000 clones, 75% to 80% of them singletons. The material sequenced was PBMCs. The receptors were gathered from a man in his late teens or twenties in good health and CMV-seronegative.

This chain links TRBV27 with TRBJ2-7, with D perhaps TRBD2 (6 bases). There are 15 residues in the CDR3. V lost 3 bases and J 3 bases, leaving 15 bases between the germline ends. Germline values: CDR1 MNHEY, CDR2 SMNVEV (reference sequence). CDR3 nucleotide sequence: TGTGCCAGCAGTTTCCGAACGCGGGGTCTCTACGAGCAGTACTTC. Protein sequence: CASSFRTRGLYEQYF.

The V call is TRBV5-6, the J call TRBJ2-2; 7 bases are shared with TRBD1. This CDR3 has 16 residues. Trimming removed 0 bases from V and 1 base from J; junction bases left unmatched: 3. Germline CDR1 and CDR2: SGHDT and YYEEEE. CDR3 amino acids: CASSLADRVNTGELFF. In nucleotides, the CDR3 is TGTGCCAGCAGCTTGGCAGACAGGGTGAACACCGGGGAGCTGTTTTTT.

V is TRBV5-1 and J is TRBJ2-5, with 10 nucleotides matching TRBD2. The CDR3 contains 14 residues. Trimming took 4 bases from V and 5 from J; bases not matched to a gene: 5. CDR1 is SGHRS, CDR2 YFSETQ, per germline. For the CDR3, the DNA is TGCGCCAGCAGCCCTCCGACTAGCGGGGAGACCCAGTACTTC. Protein product: CASSPPTSGETQYF.

This clone appeared a few times. V gene TRBV11-2 combines with J gene TRBJ2-2; 7 bases are a match to TRBD2. The germline V gene encodes CDR1 SGHAT and CDR2 FQNNGV. The CDR3 extends over 17 amino acids. The V segment lost 2 bases and the J segment 6 bases; nucleotides outside the gene matches: 12. The CDR3 nucleotides are TGTGCCAGCAGCTTAAGATGGGACTATCAGGTTCCCGGGGAGCTGTTTTTT. Protein product: CASSLRWDYQVPGELFF.

A remark on this clone: Within the sample, other DNA sequences also encode this same CDR3. The chain has TRBV6-5 and TRBJ2-7, with 7 bases matching TRBD2. The germline V gene encodes CDR1 MNHEY and CDR2 SVGAGI. V was pared by 4 bases and J by 4 bases, with 7 bases of the junction left unmatched. The CDR3 runs to 14 residues. In DNA form, the CDR3 reads TGTGCCAGCAGTTCAACCGGGACTACGTACGAGCAGTACTTC. It is translated as CASSSTGTTYEQYF.

J is TRBJ1-1 and V is TRBV5-1; D unclear. The germline gives CDR1 SGHRS, CDR2 YFSETQ. V lost 0 bases and J 2 bases, leaving 8 bases between the germline ends. This CDR3 has 14 amino acids. The CDR3 loop is CASSLGGLNTEAFF. The CDR3 DNA follows: TGCGCCAGCAGCTTGGGAGGGCTAAACACTGAAGCTTTCTTT.

The gene calls are TRBV9 and TRBJ2-2; 15 bases agree with TRBD2. Germline V lookup: CDR1 SGDLS, CDR2 YYNGEE. V dropped 5 bases and J dropped 6; count of bases not matched to a gene: 8. This CDR3 has 17 amino acids. Written as DNA, the CDR3 is TGTGCCAGCAGAGGACTAGCGGGAGGGGGTAGCGCCGGGGAGCTGTTTTTT. It encodes CASRGLAGGGSAGELFF.

The chain combines TRBV27 with TRBJ2-5; D is undetermined. V shed 8 bases and J shed 4 bases, with 14 bases lying between them. CDR1 and CDR2 (germline): MNHEY, SMNVEV (reference sequence). This CDR3 is built from 13 residues. The CDR3 DNA is TGTGCCAGCGGTCATCTAGGCGGAGAGACCCAGTACTTC. It yields the protein CASGHLGGETQYF.

The chain combines TRBV11-1 with TRBJ2-7; 7 bases align to TRBD1. Germline V gives CDR1 SGHAT, CDR2 FQDESV (reference sequence). The V segment lost 5 bases and the J segment 2 bases; nucleotides outside the gene matches: 6. The CDR3 extends over 14 amino acids. This chain's CDR3 is CASSRRQGPYEQYF. The CDR3, as DNA: TGTGCCAGCAGCCGCCGACAGGGACCCTACGAGCAGTACTTC.

The chain has TRBV2 and TRBJ1-3; TRBD1 might be the D (6 bases). This CDR3 region has 16 residues. Germline CDR1 reads SNHLY; CDR2 reads FYNNEI. Trimming took 4 bases from V and 0 from J, leaving 13 bases between them. CDR3 in amino acids: CASSVEGGISGNTIYF. In nucleotides, the CDR3 is TGTGCCAGCAGTGTCGAAGGGGGTATCTCTGGAAACACCATATATTTT.

Worth noting for this clone: The junction does not match germline at one end; this may be a read error. The chain employs TRBV28 and TRBJ2-7; tentatively, D is TRBD1 (5 bases). The CDR3 runs to 14 residues. From germline, CDR1 is MDHEN and CDR2 SYDVKM. In DNA form, the CDR3 reads TGTGCCAGCAGTTGGGGTGGGGCCTCCCACGAGCAGTACTTC. The encoded protein is CASSWGGASHEQYF.

A few counts support this clone. The DNA of the CDR3 is TGCGCCAGCAGTGAGTCGATGGGGGCGTCCGGGGCCAACGTCCTGACTTTC. Translating it yields CASSESMGASGANVLTF. This chain connects TRBV10-2 to TRBJ2-6, with D tentatively TRBD1 (6 bases). The CDR3 is 17 amino acids. The V gene lost 0 bases and the J gene lost 4 bases, with 13 bases spanning the gap. Germline assignment: CDR1 WSHSY and CDR2 SAAADI.

V gene TRBV7-2 combines with J gene TRBJ1-2; a possible D gene is TRBD1 (5 bases). The CDR3 spans 14 residues. Germline loops: CDR1 SGHTA, CDR2 FQGNSA. V was trimmed by 0 bases and J by 4 bases, leaving 9 bases between them. The CDR3 spells CASSLAQGSYGYTF. The DNA of the CDR3 is TGTGCCAGCAGCTTAGCGCAGGGCAGCTATGGCTACACCTTC. The entire variable domain, with the rest obtained from reference TRBV7-2 and TRBJ1-2, is as follows: GAGVSQSPSNKVTEKGKDVELRCDPISGHTALYWYRQSLGQGLEFLIYFQGNSAPDKSGLPSDRFSAERTGGSVSTLTIQRTQQEDSAVYLCASSLAQGSYGYTFGSGTRLTVV.

The chain couples TRBV25-1 to TRBJ2-1, with D perhaps TRBD1 (5 bases). Between the trimmed V and J ends, which lost 7 bases and 7 bases, there was a span of 14 bases. The CDR3 covers 13 residues. Germline-derived CDR1 and CDR2 are MGHDK and SYGVNS. CDR3 nucleotide sequence: TGTGCCAGCACAGGGTTAAAGGAGAATGAGCAGTTCTTC. This codes for CASTGLKENEQFF.

This chain connects TRBV19 to TRBJ2-7, with D tentatively TRBD2 (5 bases). Germline lookup yields CDR1 LNHDA and CDR2 SQIVND (reference sequence). This CDR3 contains 14 residues. V lost 2 bases and J 7 bases, leaving 15 bases between the germline ends. The CDR3 sequence: CASSIWHEGTEQYF. As DNA, the CDR3 is TGTGCCAGTAGTATATGGCACGAGGGAACGGAGCAGTACTTC.

The V gene is TRBV27, the J gene TRBJ2-3; a possible D gene is TRBD1 (7 bases). V lost 5 bases to trimming and J lost 3 bases, with 9 bases between them. This CDR3 comprises 13 residues. CDR1 is MNHEY, CDR2 SMNVEV, per germline (reference sequence). The CDR3 DNA is TGTGCCAGCAGTGCAGGGGGGACAGATACGCAGTATTTT. Translation: CASSAGGTDTQYF.

This chain connects TRBV2 to TRBJ2-3; perhaps TRBD2 as D (6 bases). The germline gives CDR1 SNHLY, CDR2 FYNNEI. The CDR3 sequence is 18 residues long. The V end was cut by 10 bases, the J end by 2 bases, with 28 bases between. Here the CDR3 DNA reads TGTGCCACGCTCACCAGACCCCGCCGTAGCGGAAACACAGATACGCAGTATTTT. Protein: CATLTRPRRSGNTDTQYF. Filled out from reference TRBV2 and TRBJ2-3, the complete variable domain reads EPEVTQTPSHQVTQMGQEVILRCVPISNHLYFYWYRQILGQKVEFLVSFYNNEISEKSEIFDDQFSVERPDGSNFTLKIRSTKLEDSAMYFCATLTRPRRSGNTDTQYFGPGTRLTVL.